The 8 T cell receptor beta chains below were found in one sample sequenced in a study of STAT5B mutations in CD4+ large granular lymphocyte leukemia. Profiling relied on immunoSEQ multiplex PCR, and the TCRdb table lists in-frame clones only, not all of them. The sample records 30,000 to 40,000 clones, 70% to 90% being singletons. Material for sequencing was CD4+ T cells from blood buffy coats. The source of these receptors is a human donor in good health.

In DNA form, the CDR3 reads TGTGCCAGCAGCTACGTTGGGGGGGAGGAAAATGGCTACACCTTC. Amino acids: CASSYVGGEENGYTF. The chain couples TRBV5-4 to TRBJ1-2; D may be TRBD1 (5 bases). Germline CDR1 is SGHNT and CDR2 is YYREEE (reference sequence). This CDR3 is 15 amino acids long. V was shortened by 3 bases and J by 6 bases, with 18 bases between the two germline ends.

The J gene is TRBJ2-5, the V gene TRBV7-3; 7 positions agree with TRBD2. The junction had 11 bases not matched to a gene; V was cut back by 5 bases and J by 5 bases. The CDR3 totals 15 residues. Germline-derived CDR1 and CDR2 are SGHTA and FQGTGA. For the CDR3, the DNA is TGTGCCAGCAGCCCGACCCCCGGACTAGTGGAGACCCAGTACTTC. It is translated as CASSPTPGLVETQYF.

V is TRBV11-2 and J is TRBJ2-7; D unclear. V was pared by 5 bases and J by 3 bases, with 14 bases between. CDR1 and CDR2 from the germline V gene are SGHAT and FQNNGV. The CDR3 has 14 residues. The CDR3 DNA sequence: TGTGCCAGCAGCCGGCCGGCCTATTACTACGAGCAGTACTTC. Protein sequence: CASSRPAYYYEQYF.

The DNA for the CDR3 is TGTGCCAGTAGGGCTAGCGGGACAGATACGCAGTATTTT. It translates to CASRASGTDTQYF. The chain employs TRBV19 and TRBJ2-3; 8 bases are shared with TRBD2. J gave up 3 bases and V 6 bases, and 2 bases lay outside the gene matches. Germline values: CDR1 LNHDA, CDR2 SQIVND (reference sequence). The CDR3 contains 13 residues.

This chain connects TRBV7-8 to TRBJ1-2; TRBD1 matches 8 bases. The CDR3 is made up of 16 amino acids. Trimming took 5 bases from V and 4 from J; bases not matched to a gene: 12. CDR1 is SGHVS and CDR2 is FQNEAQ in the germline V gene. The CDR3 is CASSPRTGLSVYGYTF. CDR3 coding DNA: TGTGCCAGCAGCCCGAGGACAGGGCTTAGTGTCTATGGCTACACCTTC.

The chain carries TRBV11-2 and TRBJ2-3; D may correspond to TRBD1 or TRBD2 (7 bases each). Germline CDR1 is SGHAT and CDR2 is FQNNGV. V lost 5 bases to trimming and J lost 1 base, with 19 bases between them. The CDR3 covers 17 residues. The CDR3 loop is CASSPSGRGLGTDTQYF. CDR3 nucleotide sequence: TGTGCCAGCAGCCCCTCGGGGAGGGGGCTGGGCACAGATACGCAGTATTTT.

CDR3 sequence: CASSLDLGPLFF. The CDR3, as DNA: TGTGCCAGCAGCTTAGATCTAGGGCCACTGTTCTTT. The chain employs TRBV11-3 and TRBJ1-1, with D unresolved. The germline V gene encodes CDR1 SGHNT and CDR2 YENEEA. V dropped 0 bases and J dropped 14 bases, with 13 bases sitting between them. This CDR3 has 12 residues.

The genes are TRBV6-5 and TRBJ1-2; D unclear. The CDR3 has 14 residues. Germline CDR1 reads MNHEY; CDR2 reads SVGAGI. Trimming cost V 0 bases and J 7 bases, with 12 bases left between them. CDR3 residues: CASSYSTHRGGYTF. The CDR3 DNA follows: TGTGCCAGCAGTTACTCGACGCATCGGGGTGGCTACACCTTC.